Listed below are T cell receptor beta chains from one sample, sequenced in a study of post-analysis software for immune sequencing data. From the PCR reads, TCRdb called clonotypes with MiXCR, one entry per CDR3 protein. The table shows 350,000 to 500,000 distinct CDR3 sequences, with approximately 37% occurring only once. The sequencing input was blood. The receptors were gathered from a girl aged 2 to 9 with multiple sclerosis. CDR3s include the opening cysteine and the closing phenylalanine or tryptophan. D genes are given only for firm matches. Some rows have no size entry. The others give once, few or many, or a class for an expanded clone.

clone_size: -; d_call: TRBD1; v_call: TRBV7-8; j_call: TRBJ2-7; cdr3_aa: CASSRQKTGPYEQYF; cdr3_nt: TGTGCCAGCAGCCGACAGAAGACAGGGCCCTACGAGCAGTACTTC
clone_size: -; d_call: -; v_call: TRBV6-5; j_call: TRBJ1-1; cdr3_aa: CASNSLGRPNTEAFF; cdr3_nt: TGTGCCAGCAACTCGCTCGGCAGGCCGAACACTGAAGCTTTCTTT
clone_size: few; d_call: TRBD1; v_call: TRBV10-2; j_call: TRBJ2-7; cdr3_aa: CASSEYATGKDEQYF; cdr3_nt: TGCGCCAGCAGTGAGTACGCGACAGGGAAGGACGAGCAGTACTTC
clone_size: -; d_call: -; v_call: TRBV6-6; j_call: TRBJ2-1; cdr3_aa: CASSYSTRGDEQFF; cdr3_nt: TGTGCCAGCAGTTACTCGACTAGAGGGGATGAGCAGTTCTTC
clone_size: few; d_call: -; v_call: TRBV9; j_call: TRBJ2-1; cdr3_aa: CASSFTPEGDNEQFF; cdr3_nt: TGTGCCAGCAGCTTCACTCCAGAAGGGGACAATGAGCAGTTCTTC
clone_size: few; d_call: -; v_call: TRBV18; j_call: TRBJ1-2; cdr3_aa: CASSPSTALINYGYTF; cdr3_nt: TGTGCCAGCTCACCCTCGACAGCTTTAATTAACTATGGCTACACCTTC
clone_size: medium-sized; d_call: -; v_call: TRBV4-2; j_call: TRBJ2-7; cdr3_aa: CASSQAVGYEQYF; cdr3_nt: TGTGCCAGCAGCCAAGCGGTCGGTTACGAGCAGTACTTC
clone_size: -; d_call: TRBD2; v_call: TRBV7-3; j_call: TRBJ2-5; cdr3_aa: CASSLTGLVVQETQYF; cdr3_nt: TGTGCCAGCAGCTTAACGGGACTAGTAGTACAAGAGACCCAGTACTTC
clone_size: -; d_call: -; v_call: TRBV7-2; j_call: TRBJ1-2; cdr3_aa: CASSLDYGNGYTF; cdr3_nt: TGTGCCAGCAGCTTAGATTACGGGAATGGCTACACCTTC
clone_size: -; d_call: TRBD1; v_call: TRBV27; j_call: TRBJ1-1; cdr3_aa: CASSQQGIDTEAFF; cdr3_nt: TGTGCCAGCAGCCAACAGGGGATCGACACTGAAGCTTTCTTT
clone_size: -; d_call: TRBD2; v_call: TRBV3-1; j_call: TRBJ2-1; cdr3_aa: CASSLGLAGADNEQFF; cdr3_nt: TGTGCCAGCAGTCTCGGACTAGCGGGGGCCGACAATGAGCAGTTCTTC
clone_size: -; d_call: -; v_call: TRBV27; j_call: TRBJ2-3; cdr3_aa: CASSRGPLGTQYF; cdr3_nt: TGTGCCAGCAGCCGTGGGCCTCTAGGAACGCAGTATTTT